A single sample gave rise to the 10 T cell receptor beta chains below, sequenced in a study of blood T cell repertoires in COVID-19. TCRdb's copy holds only in-frame clones and misses some; the assay was immunoSEQ multiplex PCR. The sample contains approximately 300,000 clones, roughly 80% of which appear only once. The sample consisted of peripheral blood. These receptors came from a person aged 70 to 85 with COVID-19, enrolled during active disease.

This sequence joins TRBV6-5 and TRBJ2-7; D possibly corresponds to TRBD2 (5 bases). From germline, CDR1 is MNHEY and CDR2 SVGAGI. The CDR3 is made up of 12 amino acids. Trimming left V 7 bases short and J 7 bases short, with 14 bases between. This chain's CDR3 is CASTRTSGEQYF. DNA of the CDR3: TGTGCCAGCACAAGGACTTCGGGGGAGCAGTACTTC.

CDR3 protein: CASSLDLGAEAFF. The DNA for the CDR3 is TGTGCCAGCAGTTTGGATTTAGGGGCTGAAGCTTTCTTT. This rearrangement joins TRBV12-3 or TRBV12-4 to TRBJ1-1; tentatively, D is TRBD1 (5 bases). The CDR3 extends over 13 amino acids. V lost 3 bases and J 6 bases, leaving 11 bases between the germline ends.

V and J are TRBV18 and TRBJ2-7; 8 bases align to TRBD1. Germline loops: CDR1 KGHSH, CDR2 LQKENI. With 5 bases clipped from V and 3 bases from J, the junction kept 3 bases outside the gene matches. The CDR3 is 13 amino acids. The CDR3: CASSSGQGYEQYF. The CDR3 DNA follows: TGTGCCAGCTCATCCGGACAGGGCTACGAGCAGTACTTC.

This sequence joins TRBV6-2 or TRBV6-3 and TRBJ2-2; D is possibly TRBD1 (6 bases). The CDR3 runs 14 residues. V lost 5 bases and J 4 bases, leaving 11 bases between the germline ends. In germline, CDR1 is MNHEY, CDR2 SVGEGT. The CDR3 region is CASSDRTGTGELFF. Here the CDR3 DNA reads TGTGCCAGCAGTGACAGGACGGGCACCGGGGAGCTGTTTTTT.

The rearrangement uses TRBV4-1 and TRBJ1-3, with D possibly being TRBD1 (5 bases). V lost 0 bases, J lost 3 bases, and 12 bases lay in between. Germline CDR1 MGHRA, CDR2 YSYEKL. The CDR3 is 16 amino acids. The DNA of the CDR3 is TGCGCCAGCAGCCAAGATCTAGGGGCAATTGGAAACACCATATATTTT. Protein sequence: CASSQDLGAIGNTIYF.

This clone was counted once. The chain couples TRBV2 to TRBJ1-1; weak D call: TRBD1 (6 bases). The germline V and J ends were trimmed by 8 bases and 6 bases, with 16 bases remaining between them. Germline values: CDR1 SNHLY, CDR2 FYNNEI. This CDR3 has 13 amino acids. For the CDR3, the DNA is TGTGCCAGCGGAATGAGACAGGCTTCTGAAGCTTTCTTT. This translates into CASGMRQASEAFF.

The chain is built from TRBV7-2 and TRBJ2-4, with 9 bases matching TRBD2. Germline assignment: CDR1 SGHTA and CDR2 FQGNSA. The CDR3 length is 16 residues. Losses at the gene ends were 1 base for V and 3 bases for J; bases not matched to a gene: 4. The CDR3 loop reads CASSLERGAGKNIQYF. CDR3 sequence (DNA): TGTGCCAGCAGCTTAGAGCGGGGGGCCGGCAAAAACATTCAGTACTTC.

V is TRBV19 and J is TRBJ1-5, with a tentative D call TRBD1 (6 bases). Germline V lookup: CDR1 LNHDA, CDR2 SQIVND (reference sequence). The CDR3 covers 15 residues. V dropped 3 bases and J dropped 5 bases, with 14 bases sitting between them. CDR3 residues: CASSIRPGDDQPQHF. For the CDR3, the DNA is TGTGCCAGTAGTATTCGGCCAGGGGATGATCAGCCCCAGCATTTT.

The genes are TRBV5-6 and TRBJ1-1, with D possibly TRBD1 on 6 matching bases. The germline gives CDR1 SGHDT, CDR2 YYEEEE. The CDR3 is made up of 17 amino acids. The germline V and J ends were trimmed by 0 bases and 5 bases, with 20 bases remaining between them. The DNA of the CDR3 is TGTGCCAGCAGCTTGGCGTTATTCGTTGGGGGCCCTACTGAAGCTTTCTTT. Translation: CASSLALFVGGPTEAFF.

The chain uses TRBV19 and TRBJ2-5; D is uncertain. CDR1 LNHDA and CDR2 SQIVND come from the germline V gene (reference sequence). V was shortened by 6 bases and J by 5 bases, with 13 bases between the two germline ends. This CDR3 has 13 residues. The CDR3 loop reads CASSLRRWETQYF. The CDR3 DNA reads as TGTGCCAGTAGCCTACGGCGGTGGGAGACCCAGTACTTC.